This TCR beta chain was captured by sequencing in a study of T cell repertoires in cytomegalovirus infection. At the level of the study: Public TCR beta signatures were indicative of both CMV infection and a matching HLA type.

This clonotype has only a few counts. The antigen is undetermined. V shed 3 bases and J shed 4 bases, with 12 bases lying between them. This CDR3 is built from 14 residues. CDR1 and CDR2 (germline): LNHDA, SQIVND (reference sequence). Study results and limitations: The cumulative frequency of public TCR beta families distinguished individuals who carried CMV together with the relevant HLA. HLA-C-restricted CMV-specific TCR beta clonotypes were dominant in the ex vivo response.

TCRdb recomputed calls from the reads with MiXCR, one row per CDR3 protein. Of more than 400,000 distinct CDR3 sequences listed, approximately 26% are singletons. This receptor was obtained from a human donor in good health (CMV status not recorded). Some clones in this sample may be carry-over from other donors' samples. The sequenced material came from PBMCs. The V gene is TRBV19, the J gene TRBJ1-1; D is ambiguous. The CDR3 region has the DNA TGTGCCAGTAGTATGGGGTCCGTGAGCACTGAAGCTTTCTTT. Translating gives CASSMGSVSTEAFF. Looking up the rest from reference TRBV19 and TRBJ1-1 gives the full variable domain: DGGITQSPKYLFRKEGQNVTLSCEQNLNHDAMYWYRQDPGQGLRLIYYSQIVNDFQKGDIAEGYSVSREKKESFPLTVTSAQKNPTAFYLCASSMGSVSTEAFFGQGTRLTVV.